This is a list of T cell receptor beta chains from one sample in a study of blood T cell repertoires in COVID-19. Clones were read by immunoSEQ multiplex PCR, and TCRdb kept only the in-frame ones, dropping some. The table lists approximately 160,000 clones, 65% to 90% of them singletons. The sample taken for sequencing was peripheral blood. Every receptor here comes from a woman aged 45-60 years in a cohort sampled during active or convalescent COVID-19. CDR3s include the opening cysteine and the closing phenylalanine or tryptophan. D genes are given only for firm matches.

TRBJ1-4 TRBV11-1 16 . CASSNPPGQLNEKLFF TGTGCCAGCAGCAACCCCCCCGGACAGCTAAATGAAAAACTGTTTTTT
TRBJ1-4 TRBV3-1/TRBV3-2 14 TRBD1 CASSRDSYNEKLFF TGTGCCAGCAGCCGGGACAGCTATAATGAAAAACTGTTTTTT
TRBJ2-6 TRBV5-5 16 TRBD1 CASSSIQGVGANVLTF TGTGCCAGCAGCTCAATCCAGGGGGTCGGGGCCAACGTCCTGACTTTC
TRBJ1-2 TRBV12-5 14 TRBD1 CASGLTGGFYGYTF TGTGCTAGTGGGTTGACAGGGGGCTTCTATGGCTACACCTTC
TRBJ2-7 TRBV12-5 13 . CASALEGLSIRFF TGTGCTAGTGCCTTGGAGGGGTTATCCATCCGCTTCTTC
TRBJ2-5 TRBV5-5 15 . CASSFFGNRQETQYF TGTGCCAGCAGCTTTTTTGGTAACAGACAAGAGACCCAGTACTTC
TRBJ2-1 TRBV2 15 . CASVFYGGAAVEQFF TGTGCCAGCGTATTTTATGGCGGGGCGGCGGTCGAGCAGTTCTTC
TRBJ1-2 TRBV5-1 14 TRBD1 CASSLGTGDYGYTF TGCGCCAGCAGCTTAGGGACAGGGGACTATGGCTACACCTTC
TRBJ2-1 TRBV10-2 17 TRBD2 CASTEGLAGESYNEQFF TGCGCCAGCACAGAAGGACTAGCGGGTGAGTCCTACAATGAGCAGTTCTTC
TRBJ2-1 TRBV6-5 16 . CASSYQRDIFYNEQFF TGTGCCAGCAGTTACCAACGGGACATTTTCTACAATGAGCAGTTCTTC